This entry describes one TCR beta chain. Its antigen is unknown. Time point indicated: persistent/refractory GD, antithyroid drugs over 5 years with positive TRAb. PBMC RNA was the source of the TCR library. TCR beta libraries were built with iRepertoire HTBI primers and Arm-PCR of CDR3 regions. TCRdb ran MiXCR on the multiplex PCR reads and lists one entry per CDR3 protein. The sample lists under 500,000 distinct CDR3 sequences, less than 25% occurring once. This entry comes from a study of regulatory T cells in long-lasting Graves disease. The study, taken as a whole, reports: There were preferences for TRBV28, TRBJ1-2 and TRBJ2-5 in persistent disease.

The CDR3 is made up of 14 amino acids. Germline loops: CDR1 DFQATT, CDR2 SNEGSKA (reference sequence). The V segment lost 4 bases and the J segment 10 bases; nucleotides outside the gene matches: 12. The receptor was derived from a female donor with Graves disease. The chain has TRBV20-1 and TRBJ2-2, with 7 positions matching TRBD2. This sample comprised peripheral blood mononuclear cells (PBMCs), obtained when the disease was refractory, from a patient treated with antithyroid drugs. DNA for the CDR3: TGCAGTGCTAAGGCCGCGCTAGCGGTTGAGGAGCTGTTTTTT. It specifies CSAKAALAVEELFF.